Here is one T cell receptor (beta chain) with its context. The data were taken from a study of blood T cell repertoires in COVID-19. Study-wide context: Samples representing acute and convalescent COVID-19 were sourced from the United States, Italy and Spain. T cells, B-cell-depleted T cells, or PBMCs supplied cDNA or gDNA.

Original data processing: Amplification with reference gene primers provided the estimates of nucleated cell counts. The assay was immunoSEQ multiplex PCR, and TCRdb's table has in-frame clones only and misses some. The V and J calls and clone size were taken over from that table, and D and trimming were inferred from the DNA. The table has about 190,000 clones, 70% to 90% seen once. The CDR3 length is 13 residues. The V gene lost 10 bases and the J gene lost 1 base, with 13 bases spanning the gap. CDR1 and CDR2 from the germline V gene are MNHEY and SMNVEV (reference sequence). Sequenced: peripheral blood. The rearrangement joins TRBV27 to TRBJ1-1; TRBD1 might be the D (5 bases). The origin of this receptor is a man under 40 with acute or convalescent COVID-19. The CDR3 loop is CATFRQGNTEAFF. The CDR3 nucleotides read TGTGCCACCTTTAGGCAGGGGAACACTGAAGCTTTCTTT.